This entry lists 12 T cell receptor beta chains sequenced from one sample in a study of blood T cells in healthy people across ages. Then a second PCR, running about 6 to 12 cycles, was carried out with a sample-barcoded 5' primer and a J-beta primer mix. TCRdb ran MiXCR on the 5' RACE reads and lists one entry per CDR3 protein. The top ten hold roughly 13% of the sample, which has 800,000 to 950,000 distinct CDR3 sequences, under 40% seen once. The sample taken for sequencing was blood. These receptors all come from a man between 18 and 29 years old in good health.

Points on this clonotype: A much larger clone sits a single nucleotide away, making a read error possible. This chain connects TRBV20-1 to TRBJ2-7; tentatively, D is TRBD2 (7 bases). The CDR3 extends over 15 amino acids. V was clipped by 3 bases and J by 0 bases, with 15 bases between them. Germline V gene lookup returns CDR1 DFQATT and CDR2 SNEGSKA (reference sequence). The CDR3, as DNA: TGCAGTGCTAGGAGGGGGGGGATCAGCTCCTACGAGCAGTACTTC. Its translation is CSARRGGISSYEQYF.

CDR3 region: CASSLLRGTEAFF. CDR3 bases: TGTGCCAGCAGCTTACTTAGAGGGACTGAAGCTTTCTTT. This chain uses TRBV7-9 with TRBJ1-1, with D unresolved. The CDR3 sequence is 13 residues long. The V end was cut by 2 bases, the J end by 5 bases, with 9 bases between. CDR1 and CDR2 from the germline V gene are SEHNR and FQNEAQ (reference sequence).

V and J are TRBV6-2 or TRBV6-3 and TRBJ2-2, with D unresolved. The CDR3 extends over 15 amino acids. Germline V gene sequence: CDR1 MNHEY, CDR2 SVGEGT. Deletions cut 1 base from V and 3 bases from J, with 9 bases between. The CDR3 bases are TGTGCCAGCAGTTACTTCGGACGGGACACCGGGGAGCTGTTTTTT. Encoded protein: CASSYFGRDTGELFF.

A few counts support this clonotype. The chain employs TRBV27 and TRBJ2-2, with D perhaps matching TRBD2 (7 bases). CDR1 and CDR2 (germline): MNHEY, SMNVEV (reference sequence). This CDR3 comprises 18 residues. Trimming removed 2 bases from V and 1 base from J, with 17 bases in between. In DNA, the CDR3 is TGTGCCAGCAGTTTAAGGGGGGGAGCCTTATGGAACACCGGGGAGCTGTTTTTT. It encodes CASSLRGGALWNTGELFF.

This rearrangement joins TRBV20-1 to TRBJ1-2; 12 bases line up with TRBD1. Per germline, CDR1 DFQATT and CDR2 SNEGSKA (reference sequence). The CDR3 is 17 residues long. V lost 4 bases to trimming and J lost 1 base; unmatched junction nucleotides: 10. CDR3 loop: CSAKTGTGGPGNYGYTF. In nucleotides, the CDR3 is TGCAGTGCTAAGACCGGGACAGGGGGCCCGGGTAACTATGGCTACACCTTC.

The rearrangement joins TRBV7-9 to TRBJ1-1, with D possibly matching TRBD1 (6 bases). Germline CDR1 is SEHNR and CDR2 is FQNEAQ (reference sequence). The CDR3 totals 12 residues. Trimming left V 5 bases short and J 8 bases short, with 12 bases between. The CDR3 spells CASSRRTDEAFF. CDR3 in DNA: TGTGCCAGCAGCCGTCGGACAGACGAAGCTTTCTTT.

This chain uses TRBV5-5 with TRBJ2-7; weak D call: TRBD1 (5 bases). Germline V gene sequence: CDR1 SGHKS, CDR2 YYEKEE (reference sequence). Trimming pared 3 bases from V and 3 bases from J, leaving 10 bases between. The CDR3 spans 13 residues. CDR3 bases: TGTGCCAGCAGCTCGGAAAGGGGCTACGAGCAGTACTTC. This gives the protein CASSSERGYEQYF.

This clonotype has more than one count but fewer than ten. The V and J genes are TRBV4-3 and TRBJ2-1; 7 bases align to TRBD2. V was clipped by 0 bases and J by 4 bases; unmatched bases: 6. Looked up from germline, CDR1 is LGHNA and CDR2 is YSLEER. This CDR3 is built from 16 residues. This CDR3 reads CASSQDGGGYYNEQFF. CDR3 DNA sequence: TGCGCCAGCAGCCAAGATGGCGGGGGTTATTACAATGAGCAGTTCTTC.

Comment on this clonotype: This could be a read error, since a much larger clone is one nucleotide away. V and J are TRBV25-1 and TRBJ1-2; perhaps TRBD1 as D (5 bases). CDR1 is MGHDK, CDR2 SYGVNS, per germline. The CDR3 contains 13 residues. The CDR3 spells CASRGGFNYGHTF. The DNA of the CDR3 is TGTGCCAGCAGGGGGGGGTTTAACTATGGCCACACCTTC.

V usage is TRBV7-2 and J usage is TRBJ2-1; 7 nucleotides align to TRBD2. After removal of 5 bases from V and 12 bases from J, the junction contained 16 bases not matched to a gene. The CDR3 contains 15 residues. The germline V gene encodes CDR1 SGHTA and CDR2 FQGNSA. In DNA, the CDR3 is TGTGCCAGCAGCCTGGCGGGGGTCTCCTTTTCGGGGCAGTTCTTC. As protein: CASSLAGVSFSGQFF.

This CDR3 reads CASSPRTGNEKLFF. CDR3 bases: TGTGCCAGCAGTCCCCGGACAGGGAACGAAAAACTGTTTTTT. V usage is TRBV28 and J usage is TRBJ1-4; 8 positions agree with TRBD1. Losses at the gene ends were 5 bases for V and 8 bases for J; bases not matched to a gene: 7. The CDR3 consists of 14 residues. Germline-derived CDR1 and CDR2 are MDHEN and SYDVKM.

This clonotype was counted between two and nine times. This rearrangement joins TRBV5-1 to TRBJ2-2, with TRBD2 matching 8 bases. The germline gives CDR1 SGHRS, CDR2 YFSETQ. The CDR3 length is 16 residues. Unmatched junction bases numbered 6, after V lost 1 base and J lost 4 bases. This CDR3 reads CASSLRSGGSTGELFF. For the CDR3, the DNA is TGCGCCAGCAGCTTGCGCAGCGGGGGTAGCACCGGGGAGCTGTTTTTT.